These T cell receptor beta chains were read from a single sample in a study of T cell repertoires in cytomegalovirus infection. Each CDR3 protein is one row after TCRdb ran MiXCR on the reads. The data show about 280,000 distinct CDR3 sequences, under 25% seen once. What these receptors recognize is not known. The sample was cultured PBMCs, taken from culture after CMV antigen stimulation. These receptors were collected from a human donor in good health (CMV status not recorded). Some clones in this sample may be carry-over from other donors' samples. Both conserved end residues are trimmed from each CDR3.

j_call v_call cdr3_aa
TRBJ1-2 TRBV4-1 ASSLTQGVANYGYT
TRBJ2-7 TRBV20-1 SAEQGYEQY
TRBJ1-5 TRBV12-3/TRBV12-4 ASSFFIGETGNQPQH
TRBJ2-3 TRBV6-5 ASRITGTSGYTDTQY
TRBJ2-5 TRBV11-2 ASSMTGGTETQY
TRBJ1-5 TRBV19 ASSIVGVNQPQH
TRBJ1-1 TRBV27 ASSSHQNTEAF
TRBJ2-7 TRBV19 ASSDAAGGEQY
TRBJ1-5 TRBV2 ASREATGNQNQPQH
TRBJ2-2 TRBV11-2 ASSPTASGRTGELF
TRBJ1-1 TRBV20-1 SAPGSPVNTEAF
TRBJ1-4 TRBV2 ASRLGSEKLF
TRBJ2-7 TRBV3-1 ASSRRDRVFEQY
TRBJ2-2 TRBV12-3/TRBV12-4 ASMGGPGELF
TRBJ2-1 TRBV28 ASSQGTTSGANEQF
TRBJ2-7 TRBV9 ASSVEAGADYEQY
TRBJ1-1 TRBV27 ASSPRQGARNTEAF
TRBJ2-7 TRBV6-2/TRBV6-3 ASSYHDRGPYEQY
TRBJ2-3 TRBV7-3 ASSLEKRGLGTDTQY
TRBJ1-1 TRBV12-3/TRBV12-4 ASSLTGYTEAF
TRBJ2-7 TRBV7-2 ASSPHAGLGTYEQY
TRBJ1-2 TRBV14 ASSQGQGGYYGYT
TRBJ1-2 TRBV5-4 ASSEGTYGYT
TRBJ2-7 TRBV7-9 ASSLEGGKRAYEQY
TRBJ2-2 TRBV7-2 ASSLILAGVPNAGELF
TRBJ2-5 TRBV12-3/TRBV12-4 ASSLGGDRPQETQY
TRBJ2-1 TRBV6-2/TRBV6-3 ASRSLLIGHEQF
TRBJ2-1 TRBV7-3 ASSLGPADFNEQF
TRBJ1-3 TRBV10-3 AISQGQRVFGNTIY
TRBJ2-3 TRBV4-3 ASSQEGGGPTDTQY